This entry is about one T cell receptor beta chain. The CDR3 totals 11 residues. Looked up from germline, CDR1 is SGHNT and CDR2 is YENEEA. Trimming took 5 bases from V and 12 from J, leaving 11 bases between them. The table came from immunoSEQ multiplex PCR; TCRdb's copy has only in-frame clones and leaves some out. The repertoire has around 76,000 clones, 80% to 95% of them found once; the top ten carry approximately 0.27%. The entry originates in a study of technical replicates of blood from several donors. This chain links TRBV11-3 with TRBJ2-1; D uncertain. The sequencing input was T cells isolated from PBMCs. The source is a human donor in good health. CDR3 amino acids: CASSPGSMQFF. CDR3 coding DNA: TGTGCCAGCAGCCCCGGGTCTATGCAGTTCTTC.